The 30 T cell receptor beta chains below were found in one sample sequenced in a study of T-cell reconstitution after alpha-beta-depleted transplantation in children. Unique molecular identifiers were incorporated when the TCRbeta library was constructed. MiXCR, applied by TCRdb to the PCR reads, yields one record per CDR3 protein. This table holds about 110,000 distinct CDR3 sequences, approximately 6.6% found once. The source was PBMCs, mostly from graft donor cells, collected 360 days after TCRalphabeta/CD19-depleted stem cell transplant. The receptors originated from a male patient aged 2 to 9 who had a stem cell transplant for acute lymphoblastic leukemia, so the T cells may come from the graft donor.

This clonotype was seen ten or more times. The chain recombines TRBV12-3 or TRBV12-4 with TRBJ1-5, with D hard to call. The V gene lost 6 bases and the J gene lost 3 bases, with 12 bases spanning the gap. The CDR3 is made up of 14 amino acids. CDR3 sequence: CASSPVAANQPQHF. CDR3 bases: TGTGCCAGCAGCCCCGTCGCGGCCAATCAGCCCCAGCATTTT.

This rearrangement joins TRBV4-3 to TRBJ1-5; possibly TRBD1 for D (5 bases). The germline gives CDR1 LGHNA, CDR2 YSLEER. This CDR3 contains 15 residues. Trimming removed 0 bases at V and 6 bases at J, with 12 bases between. The CDR3 sequence is CASSQDRRESQPQHF. The CDR3 DNA reads TGCGCCAGCAGCCAAGATCGCAGGGAGAGTCAGCCCCAGCATTTT.

At least ten counts were recorded for this clonotype. The chain uses TRBV6-5 and TRBJ2-5, with 7 nucleotides matching TRBD1. The germline V gene has CDR1 MNHEY and CDR2 SVGAGI. The CDR3 runs 13 residues. Trimming removed 5 bases from V and 3 bases from J; junction bases left unmatched: 3. Written as DNA, the CDR3 is TGTGCCAGCAGTCCTGGGACAGAAGAGACCCAGTACTTC. It is translated as CASSPGTEETQYF.

This clonotype appeared many times. V usage is TRBV7-9 and J usage is TRBJ2-1; TRBD2 is a possible D gene (5 bases). Germline lookup yields CDR1 SEHNR and CDR2 FQNEAQ (reference sequence). The CDR3 runs 11 residues. V lost 4 bases, J lost 9 bases, and 7 bases lay in between. CDR3: CASSSSGEQFF. In nucleotides, the CDR3 is TGTGCCAGCAGCTCCAGCGGTGAGCAGTTCTTC.

The sample holds many counts of this clonotype. The chain recombines TRBV27 with TRBJ2-7; possible D gene TRBD1, 5 bases. The CDR3 spans 14 residues. Trimming cost V 2 bases and J 5 bases, with 13 bases left between them. CDR1 is MNHEY and CDR2 is SMNVEV in the germline V gene (reference sequence). The CDR3, as DNA: TGTGCCAGCAGTTTAGCAGGGCCTGGGGACGAGCAGTACTTC. Protein product: CASSLAGPGDEQYF.

This clonotype came up a few times. The V gene is TRBV28, the J gene TRBJ2-7; 7 nucleotides line up with TRBD1. The CDR3 covers 14 residues. The germline V gene has CDR1 MDHEN and CDR2 SYDVKM. Trimming took 1 base from V and 1 from J; bases not matched to a gene: 1. This CDR3 reads CASSLLGQSYEQYF. As DNA, the CDR3 is TGTGCCAGCAGTTTATTGGGACAGTCCTACGAGCAGTACTTC.

Points on this clonotype: It may be a read error: a sequence one base away is much more abundant. The chain has TRBV28 and TRBJ2-5; 7 bases align to TRBD2. This CDR3 has 16 amino acids. From germline, CDR1 is MDHEN and CDR2 SYDVKM. This CDR3 reads CARSLNWRETGETQYF. In DNA form, the CDR3 reads TGTGCCAGGAGTTTAAATTGGCGGGAGACTGGTGAGACCCAGTACTTC.

There are many counts of this clonotype. V is TRBV28 and J is TRBJ2-5, with D possibly matching TRBD1 (6 bases). V lost 6 bases to trimming and J lost 4 bases, with 12 bases between them. CDR1 MDHEN and CDR2 SYDVKM come from the germline V gene. The CDR3 extends over 13 amino acids. This CDR3 reads CASSLRGSETQYF. The CDR3 nucleotides read TGTGCCAGCAGCCTCAGGGGATCAGAGACCCAGTACTTC.

This clonotype came up many times. The chain joins TRBV9 to TRBJ1-5; 9 bases fit TRBD1. CDR3 length equals 14 residues. V lost 0 bases to trimming and J lost 5 bases; unmatched junction nucleotides: 0. CDR1 is SGDLS and CDR2 is YYNGEE in the germline V gene. In DNA, the CDR3 is TGTGCCAGCAGCGTAGGGGACAGGGATCAGCCCCAGCATTTT. Amino acid sequence: CASSVGDRDQPQHF.

The rearrangement joins TRBV20-1 to TRBJ2-7; D is possibly TRBD2 (5 bases). Trimming pared 6 bases from V and 0 bases from J, leaving 12 bases between. Germline V gene lookup returns CDR1 DFQATT and CDR2 SNEGSKA (reference sequence). CDR3 size: 13 residues. CDR3 nucleotide sequence: TGCAGTGCCCGGAGAGGGAGCTCCTACGAGCAGTACTTC. It translates to CSARRGSSYEQYF.

The sample holds a few counts of this clonotype. The chain joins TRBV6-5 to TRBJ2-5; D perhaps matches TRBD2 (5 bases). The length of the CDR3 is 13 residues. The V gene lost 2 bases and the J gene lost 2 bases, with 6 bases spanning the gap. Germline CDR1 MNHEY, CDR2 SVGAGI. DNA of the CDR3: TGTGCCAGCAGTTACCCGGGGCAAGAGACCCAGTACTTC. Protein: CASSYPGQETQYF.

This clonotype was recorded many times. V and J are TRBV20-1 and TRBJ2-7; TRBD2 matches 9 bases. The germline V gene has CDR1 DFQATT and CDR2 SNEGSKA (reference sequence). The length of the CDR3 is 14 residues. Trimming at V came to 3 bases and at J to 3 bases, leaving 6 bases not matched to a gene. The CDR3 DNA follows: TGCAGTGCTAGTGATAGCGGGGGTATCTACGAGCAGTACTTC. It translates to CSASDSGGIYEQYF.

This clonotype occurred many times. The J gene is TRBJ2-2, the V gene TRBV4-2; TRBD2 is a possible D gene (6 bases). The germline V and J ends were trimmed by 5 bases and 0 bases, with 10 bases remaining between them. CDR3 length equals 15 residues. Germline CDR1 and CDR2: LGHNA and YNFKEQ. CDR3 bases: TGTGCCAGCAGCTACCGGGACTCGAACACCGGGGAGCTGTTTTTT. Its protein is CASSYRDSNTGELFF.

This clonotype occurred many times. V is TRBV19 and J is TRBJ1-5; TRBD1 aligns across 7 bases. Germline V lookup: CDR1 LNHDA, CDR2 SQIVND (reference sequence). V lost 7 bases and J lost 5; bases outside the gene matches: 8. This CDR3 is 14 amino acids long. CDR3 residues: CASTNRGPHQPQHF. CDR3 sequence (DNA): TGTGCCAGTACTAACAGGGGACCTCATCAGCCCCAGCATTTT.

This clonotype was observed many times. The chain has TRBV28 and TRBJ1-2; tentative D call: TRBD1 (5 bases). V was clipped by 3 bases and J by 0 bases, with 11 bases between them. Germline V gene lookup returns CDR1 MDHEN and CDR2 SYDVKM. The CDR3 is 15 amino acids. The DNA for the CDR3 is TGTGCCAGCAGTTTTAAGGGGACGGCTAACTATGGCTACACCTTC. Amino acids: CASSFKGTANYGYTF.

The V and J genes are TRBV5-8 and TRBJ1-5; 9 nucleotides agree with TRBD1. CDR1 and CDR2 from the germline V gene are SGHTS and YDEGEE. This CDR3 has 15 residues. Losses at the gene ends were 4 bases for V and 4 bases for J; bases not matched to a gene: 6. The CDR3 protein is CASSPGTGTNQPQHF. The CDR3 DNA is TGTGCCAGCAGCCCCGGGACAGGGACTAATCAGCCCCAGCATTTT.

This clonotype was observed many times. V usage is TRBV24-1 and J usage is TRBJ2-2, with TRBD1 identical over 10 bases. CDR3 length: 15 residues. With 5 bases clipped from V and 4 bases from J, the junction kept 3 bases outside the gene matches. Germline assignment: CDR1 KGHDR and CDR2 SFDVKD. As DNA, the CDR3 is TGTGCCACCAGTGGTTGGACAGGGGGCACCGGGGAGCTGTTTTTT. This translates into CATSGWTGGTGELFF.

The chain recombines TRBV9 with TRBJ2-7; D might be TRBD1 (6 bases). This CDR3 has 14 amino acids. CDR1 is SGDLS, CDR2 YYNGEE, per germline. V lost 0 bases and J 5 bases, leaving 12 bases between the germline ends. CDR3 in amino acids: CASSVVGTSNEQYF. Written as DNA, the CDR3 is TGTGCCAGCAGCGTAGTGGGGACATCCAACGAGCAGTACTTC.

In this sample, this clonotype turned up a few times. This rearrangement joins TRBV19 to TRBJ2-5, with 7 nucleotides matching TRBD1. CDR1 is LNHDA and CDR2 is SQIVND in the germline V gene (reference sequence). This CDR3 comprises 15 residues. Unmatched junction bases numbered 7, after V lost 6 bases and J lost 0 bases. CDR3 sequence: CASSPPDRNQETQYF. For the CDR3, the DNA is TGTGCCAGTAGCCCCCCGGACAGGAACCAAGAGACCCAGTACTTC.

The table lists this clonotype with many counts. The V and J genes are TRBV20-1 and TRBJ2-5, with 11 bases matching TRBD2. The CDR3 totals 16 residues. Germline lookup yields CDR1 DFQATT and CDR2 SNEGSKA (reference sequence). The V segment lost 0 bases and the J segment 3 bases; nucleotides outside the gene matches: 6. The CDR3 loop reads CSARDLAGGPKETQYF. CDR3 nucleotide sequence: TGCAGTGCTAGAGATCTAGCGGGAGGCCCTAAAGAGACCCAGTACTTC.

This clonotype was counted at least ten times. V usage is TRBV9 and J usage is TRBJ2-7; D is possibly TRBD1 (5 bases). CDR3 length equals 14 residues. Trimming stripped 0 bases from V and 2 bases from J, with 9 bases between. Germline values: CDR1 SGDLS, CDR2 YYNGEE. CDR3 amino acids: CASSVEGWPYEQYF. The DNA for the CDR3 is TGTGCCAGCAGCGTAGAGGGGTGGCCCTACGAGCAGTACTTC.

This clonotype was seen only a few times. The J gene is TRBJ1-1, the V gene TRBV27; 7 bases map to TRBD1. CDR1 and CDR2 from the germline V gene are MNHEY and SMNVEV (reference sequence). The CDR3 runs to 15 residues. After removal of 5 bases from V and 4 bases from J, the junction contained 10 bases not matched to a gene. The CDR3 nucleotides are TGTGCCAGCAGTACCCGACAGGGCGTCGGCACTGAAGCTTTCTTT. This codes for CASSTRQGVGTEAFF.

This clonotype was detected many times. The chain recombines TRBV6-5 with TRBJ2-7; possibly TRBD2 for D (6 bases). This CDR3 region has 20 residues. V gave up 10 bases and J gave up 2 bases, with 36 bases separating them. The V gene's germline CDR1 is MNHEY and CDR2 SVGAGI. In nucleotides, the CDR3 is TGTGCCACTCGGCCATGGGGGGTACTAATCTTTTTTTACCCACCCTACGAGCAGTACTTC. It is translated as CATRPWGVLIFFYPPYEQYF.

This clonotype was counted at least ten times. V usage is TRBV7-9 and J usage is TRBJ2-7, with 7 bases that match TRBD1. Unmatched junction bases numbered 5, after V lost 8 bases and J lost 1 base. This CDR3 region has 13 residues. Germline values: CDR1 SEHNR, CDR2 FQNEAQ (reference sequence). CDR3 DNA: TGTGCCAGCGGGGACAGACTTTCCTACGAGCAGTACTTC. It specifies CASGDRLSYEQYF. The full variable domain, rest sourced from reference TRBV7-9 and TRBJ2-7, is DTGVSQNPRHKITKRGQNVTFRCDPISEHNRLYWYRQTLGQGPEFLTYFQNEAQLEKSRLLSDRFSAERPKGSFSTLEIQRTEQGDSAMYLCASGDRLSYEQYFGPGTRLTVT.

This clonotype was found many times. The rearrangement uses TRBV11-2 and TRBJ2-2, with 9 bases lining up with TRBD1. With 5 bases clipped from V and 0 bases from J, the junction kept 10 bases outside the gene matches. CDR1 is SGHAT and CDR2 is FQNNGV in the germline V gene. This CDR3 spans 18 amino acids. The CDR3 DNA follows: TGTGCCAGCAGCCCCCATCCCGGGACAGGGACGAACACCGGGGAGCTGTTTTTT. Its protein product is CASSPHPGTGTNTGELFF.

This clonotype was counted at least ten times. This chain uses TRBV18 with TRBJ1-2, with D perhaps matching TRBD1 (6 bases). The V end lost 4 bases, the J end lost 14 bases, and 14 bases lay between the germline ends. Germline CDR1 KGHSH, CDR2 LQKENI. The CDR3 totals 11 residues. This chain's CDR3 is CASSLSGAKTF. CDR3 DNA: TGTGCCAGCTCACTTTCAGGGGCCAAGACCTTC.

This clonotype has at least ten counts. The J gene is TRBJ2-7, the V gene TRBV7-9; weak D call: TRBD1 (5 bases). Germline V gene sequence: CDR1 SEHNR, CDR2 FQNEAQ (reference sequence). CDR3 size: 14 residues. V lost 5 bases and J 0 bases, leaving 11 bases between the germline ends. Here the CDR3 DNA reads TGTGCCAGCAGCCAATCGACAGTCTCCTACGAGCAGTACTTC. It specifies CASSQSTVSYEQYF.

This clonotype was seen ten or more times. The chain is built from TRBV11-1 and TRBJ1-5; a weak D match, TRBD1 (6 bases). The length of the CDR3 is 18 residues. V was cut by 1 base and J by 9 bases, with 25 bases left in between. Germline V gene sequence: CDR1 SGHAT, CDR2 FQDESV (reference sequence). The CDR3 sequence is CASSLGGQGVKRVPPQHF. The CDR3 bases are TGTGCCAGCAGCTTAGGGGGGCAGGGAGTCAAGCGCGTGCCGCCCCAGCATTTT.

The chain is built from TRBV9 and TRBJ2-1; 9 nucleotides align to TRBD1. The germline V gene encodes CDR1 SGDLS and CDR2 YYNGEE. J lost 4 bases, V lost 7 bases, and 6 bases had no gene match. The CDR3 is made up of 14 amino acids. Here the CDR3 DNA reads TGTGCCAGCGGCGAGGACAGGGGATACAATGAGCAGTTCTTC. Protein sequence: CASGEDRGYNEQFF.

This clonotype was recorded at least ten times. This chain uses TRBV5-1 with TRBJ1-1, with D perhaps TRBD1 (5 bases). The CDR3 is made up of 11 amino acids. V was trimmed by 0 bases and J by 10 bases, leaving 7 bases between them. The germline gives CDR1 SGHRS, CDR2 YFSETQ. The CDR3 DNA reads as TGCGCCAGCAGCTTGGCAGACAGAGCTTTCTTT. Translation gives CASSLADRAFF.